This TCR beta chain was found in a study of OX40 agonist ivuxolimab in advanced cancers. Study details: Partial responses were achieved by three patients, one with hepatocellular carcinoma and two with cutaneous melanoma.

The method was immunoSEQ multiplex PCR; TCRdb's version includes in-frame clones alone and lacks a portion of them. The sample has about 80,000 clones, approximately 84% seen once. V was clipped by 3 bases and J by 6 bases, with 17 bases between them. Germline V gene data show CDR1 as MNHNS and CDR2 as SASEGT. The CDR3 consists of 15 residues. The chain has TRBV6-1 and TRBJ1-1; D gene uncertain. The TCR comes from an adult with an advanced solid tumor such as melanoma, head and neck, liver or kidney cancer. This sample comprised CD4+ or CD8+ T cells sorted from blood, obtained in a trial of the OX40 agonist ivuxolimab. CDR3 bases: TGTGCCAGCAGTGATCTACTCCGAGTAAACCCTGAAGCTTTCTTT. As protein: CASSDLLRVNPEAFF.